This T cell receptor (beta chain) derives from a study of T cells in Graves' hyperthyroidism and ophthalmopathy. General study points: Among clonotypes expanded in thyroid above 0.001, most were also found in blood. In simple terms, a model built on 13 V-J features told ophthalmopathy apart from stable hyperthyroidism. Model output signaled ophthalmopathy a median 6.5 months ahead of onset.

CDR3 size: 14 residues. Trimming removed 2 bases at V and 4 bases at J, with 11 bases between. CDR1 is KGHSH and CDR2 is LQKENI in the germline V gene. The CDR3 regions of TCR beta were amplified from RNA transcripts. The TCR CDR3 was amplified in a first-round RT-PCR using the HTBI primer set. TCRdb re-called the multiplex PCR reads with MiXCR, one entry per CDR3 protein. The sample has 200,000 to 300,000 distinct CDR3 sequences, approximately 23% seen once. This clonotype was counted at least ten times. Its specificity is unknown. The receptor was derived from a woman aged 40 to 50 with Graves' ophthalmopathy. The V and J genes are TRBV18 and TRBJ1-1; a possible D gene is TRBD1 (5 bases). Sequencing was carried out using blood. The CDR3 spells CASSPDQGGTEAFF. For the CDR3, the DNA is TGTGCCAGCTCACCAGATCAGGGAGGCACTGAAGCTTTCTTT.